This is a list of T cell receptor beta chains from one sample in a study of cytomegalovirus exposure and HLA in healthy donors. TCRdb's copy holds only in-frame clones and misses some; the assay was immunoSEQ multiplex PCR. The profile shows around 65,000 clones, approximately 78% of them singletons. What was sequenced was PBMCs. The receptors were gathered from a girl aged 10 to 17 in good health and CMV-seropositive. Both conserved end residues are part of each CDR3. Each record gives: clone size, CDR3 length, J gene, D gene, V gene, CDR3 protein, CDR3 DNA. A D gene is named only where the DNA matches it firmly. Only some rows state a clone size, as once, few, many or a class for expanded clones.

>NA|14|TRBJ1-2|NA|TRBV5-4
CASSGLQTNYGYTF
TGTGCCAGCAGCGGTCTTCAGACTAACTATGGCTACACCTTC
>NA|18|TRBJ1-1|NA|TRBV21-1
CASSKIDLLRAKDTEAFF
TGTGCCAGCAGCAAGATCGACCTCCTCAGGGCCAAGGACACTGAAGCTTTCTTT
>NA|14|TRBJ2-7|TRBD2|TRBV9
CASSVEGLAHEQYF
TGTGCCAGCAGCGTAGAAGGACTAGCCCACGAGCAGTACTTC
>NA|15|TRBJ2-1|TRBD2|TRBV15
CATSIGTSGSGEQFF
TGTGCCACCAGCATCGGGACTAGCGGGAGTGGTGAGCAGTTCTTC
>NA|12|TRBJ1-2|NA|TRBV28
CASSPTGHGYTF
TGTGCCAGCAGTCCCACAGGGCATGGCTACACCTTC
>NA|14|TRBJ2-5|NA|TRBV7-9
CASSPNQGQETQYF
TGTGCCAGCAGCCCAAACCAGGGACAAGAGACCCAGTACTTC
>NA|15|TRBJ1-6|TRBD1|TRBV4-1
CASSQGQGAGSPLHF
TGCGCCAGCAGCCAAGGACAGGGGGCTGGTTCACCCCTCCACTTT
>NA|14|TRBJ1-1|TRBD1|TRBV4-1
CASSQGQVNTEAFF
TGCGCCAGCAGCCAGGGACAGGTGAACACTGAAGCTTTCTTT
>few|20|TRBJ2-3|NA|TRBV12-2
CASRPIRVLAGVLSTDTQYF
TGTGCAAGTCGCCCGATCCGTGTTTTAGCGGGAGTCTTGAGCACAGATACGCAGTATTTT
>NA|16|TRBJ2-3|TRBD1|TRBV7-9
CASRPSQGASTDTQYF
TGTGCCAGCAGGCCCTCCCAGGGGGCTAGCACAGATACGCAGTATTTT
>NA|13|TRBJ1-5|NA|TRBV7-2
CASSLSSRQPQHF
TGTGCCAGCAGCTTAAGCAGCAGGCAGCCCCAGCATTTT
>NA|15|TRBJ1-2|NA|TRBV9
CASSVDEGRRGGYTF
TGTGCCAGCAGCGTAGACGAGGGAAGGCGTGGTGGCTACACCTTC
>NA|15|TRBJ1-4|TRBD1|TRBV28
CASSQGTGGGEKLFF
TGTGCCAGCAGCCAAGGGACAGGGGGCGGGGAAAAACTGTTTTTT
>once|15|TRBJ2-1|NA|TRBV11-3
CASSLGQGSYNEQFF
TGTGCCAGCAGCTTAGGGCAGGGGTCCTACAATGAGCAGTTCTTC
>once|19|TRBJ2-7|TRBD2|TRBV4-3
CASSQDHGTSDFSVYEQYF
TGCGCCAGCAGCCAAGATCACGGGACTAGTGACTTTTCGGTTTACGAGCAGTACTTC
>NA|14|TRBJ1-4|TRBD1|TRBV28
CASSDQGADEKLFF
TGTGCCAGCAGTGACCAGGGGGCCGATGAAAAACTGTTTTTT
>NA|14|TRBJ1-2|NA|TRBV5-4
CASTLGGAQDGYTF
TGTGCCAGCACCCTGGGGGGTGCGCAGGATGGCTACACCTTC
>NA|13|TRBJ2-4|NA|TRBV7-2
CASSPEQGVIQYF
TGTGCCAGCAGCCCCGAACAGGGAGTCATTCAGTACTTC
>NA|12|TRBJ2-3|NA|TRBV7-9
CASSLSRNTQYF
TGTGCCAGCAGCTTATCGCGGAATACGCAGTATTTT
>once|15|TRBJ2-7|TRBD1|TRBV19
CASSIGGQGAFEQYF
TGTGCCAGTAGTATAGGTGGACAGGGGGCATTCGAGCAGTACTTC
>few|14|TRBJ2-2|TRBD1|TRBV11-3
CASSLDRTTGELFF
TGTGCCAGCAGCTTGGACAGGACCACCGGGGAGCTGTTTTTT
>NA|18|TRBJ2-3|NA|TRBV4-1
CASSQLGSVGVHTDTQYF
TGCGCCAGCAGCCAGTTGGGGAGTGTCGGGGTGCACACAGATACGCAGTATTTT
>few|16|TRBJ1-4|TRBD1|TRBV28
CASSDGQGKTNEKLFF
TGTGCCAGCAGCGACGGACAGGGGAAGACTAATGAAAAACTGTTTTTT
>NA|15|TRBJ1-3|NA|TRBV30
CAWSIPGHSGNTIYF
TGTGCCTGGAGTATCCCAGGCCACTCTGGAAACACCATATATTTT
>NA|15|TRBJ1-6|TRBD1|TRBV30
CACTGESSYNSPLHF
TGTGCCTGTACAGGGGAAAGCTCCTATAATTCACCCCTCCACTTT
>once|13|TRBJ1-2|NA|TRBV7-2
CASSPSGQTGYTF
TGTGCCAGCAGCCCATCTGGACAGACAGGCTACACCTTC
>NA|12|TRBJ1-2|TRBD1|TRBV25-1
CASSGQGYGYTF
TGTGCCAGCAGTGGACAGGGCTATGGCTACACCTTC
>NA|18|TRBJ2-1|NA|TRBV11-2
CASSLFGLASSSYNEQFF
TGTGCCAGCAGCTTATTTGGTCTAGCGTCGAGCTCCTACAATGAGCAGTTCTTC
>few|16|TRBJ2-2|NA|TRBV14
CASSPFAGQRTGELFF
TGTGCCAGCAGCCCATTTGCGGGACAGAGGACCGGGGAGCTGTTTTTT